The 10 T cell receptor beta chains listed next were all sequenced from one sample in a study of blood T cell repertoires in COVID-19. Sequencing was performed with immunoSEQ multiplex PCR; in TCRdb, only in-frame clones are kept and a portion is missing. Among 200,000 to 250,000 clones listed, 86% were seen once. Sequenced: peripheral blood. Receptor source: a woman between 45 and 60 years old with acute or convalescent COVID-19.

The chain employs TRBV10-3 and TRBJ1-1, with 7 bases aligning to TRBD1. Per germline, CDR1 ENHRY and CDR2 SYGVKD. The CDR3 sequence is 16 residues long. J gave up 0 bases and V 6 bases, and 10 bases lay outside the gene matches. CDR3 in amino acids: CAIRNTGVQMNTEAFF. CDR3 sequence (DNA): TGTGCCATCAGGAACACAGGGGTACAAATGAACACTGAAGCTTTCTTT.

The V and J genes are TRBV7-9 and TRBJ1-6; D remains ambiguous. The germline V and J ends were trimmed by 7 bases and 3 bases, with 16 bases remaining between them. The CDR3 spans 16 residues. CDR1 and CDR2 (germline): SEHNR, FQNEAQ (reference sequence). The CDR3 sequence: CASTFFTALYNSPLHF. The CDR3 DNA is TGTGCCAGCACATTTTTCACTGCCCTCTATAATTCACCCCTCCACTTT.

The chain employs TRBV3-1 (or the pseudogene TRBV3-2) and TRBJ2-1; no firm D call. CDR1 and CDR2 (germline): LGHDT, YNNKEL (reference sequence). The CDR3 sequence is 13 residues long. Trimming shortened V by 7 bases and J by 0 bases, and 7 bases separated the two germline ends. CDR3 in amino acids: CASTSSSYNEQFF. For the CDR3, the DNA is TGTGCCAGCACCTCGAGCTCCTACAATGAGCAGTTCTTC.

This clone was observed a single time. V is TRBV9 and J is TRBJ2-1, with 8 nucleotides matching TRBD2. The CDR3 covers 13 residues. Trimming took 4 bases from V and 8 from J; bases not matched to a gene: 5. CDR1 SGDLS and CDR2 YYNGEE come from the germline V gene. In nucleotides, the CDR3 is TGTGCCAGCAGCCCTTTCGGGGGGGATGAGCAGTTCTTC. Translation gives CASSPFGGDEQFF.

V usage is TRBV6-6 and J usage is TRBJ2-1; D is perhaps TRBD1 (7 bases). The germline gives CDR1 MNHNY, CDR2 SVGAGI (reference sequence). The CDR3 is made up of 15 amino acids. With 2 bases removed from V and 4 bases from J, the gap between germline ends came to 12 bases. The CDR3 reads CASSYGGGLYNEQFF. In nucleotides, the CDR3 is TGTGCCAGCAGTTACGGAGGGGGCCTGTACAATGAGCAGTTCTTC.

This chain uses TRBV3-1 (or the pseudogene TRBV3-2) with TRBJ1-5; D not certain. CDR3 length: 13 amino acids. Germline V gene data show CDR1 as LGHDT and CDR2 as YNNKEL (reference sequence). Trimming took 0 bases from V and 7 from J, leaving 7 bases between them. The CDR3 DNA reads as TGTGCCAGCAGCCAAGACAGTTTACAGCCCCAGCATTTT. Amino acids: CASSQDSLQPQHF.

The chain is built from TRBV6-5 and TRBJ2-7; 7 bases are a match to TRBD1. CDR3 length equals 14 residues. V shed 2 bases and J 0 bases; nucleotides not matched to a gene: 1. Per the germline V gene, CDR1 is MNHEY and CDR2 is SVGAGI. The CDR3 is CASSYRDSSYEQYF. The CDR3 bases are TGTGCCAGCAGTTACCGGGACAGCTCCTACGAGCAGTACTTC.

The V and J genes are TRBV5-1 and TRBJ2-1, with 15 bases identical to TRBD2. From germline, CDR1 is SGHRS and CDR2 YFSETQ. This CDR3 is 17 amino acids long. V was pared by 4 bases and J by 9 bases, with 11 bases of the junction left unmatched. The CDR3 region is CASSTPGLAGGRGEQFF. The CDR3 DNA follows: TGCGCCAGCAGCACGCCGGGACTAGCGGGGGGCCGTGGTGAGCAGTTCTTC.

The rearrangement uses TRBV7-2 and TRBJ2-1; 7 bases match TRBD1. The CDR3 runs to 15 residues. CDR1 SGHTA and CDR2 FQGNSA come from the germline V gene. The ends lost 6 bases at V and 2 bases at J; junction bases unmatched: 7. CDR3 bases: TGTGCCAGCAGTTACAGGGGTGGCACCTACAATGAGCAGTTCTTC. Encoded protein: CASSYRGGTYNEQFF.

This chain connects TRBV27 to TRBJ2-7; TRBD1 is a possible D gene (6 bases). CDR3 length equals 12 residues. Germline lookup yields CDR1 MNHEY and CDR2 SMNVEV (reference sequence). V lost 6 bases to trimming and J lost 7 bases, with 13 bases between them. Here the CDR3 DNA reads TGTGCCAGCAGGACAGGTTCATGGGAGCAGTACTTC. Its protein product is CASRTGSWEQYF.